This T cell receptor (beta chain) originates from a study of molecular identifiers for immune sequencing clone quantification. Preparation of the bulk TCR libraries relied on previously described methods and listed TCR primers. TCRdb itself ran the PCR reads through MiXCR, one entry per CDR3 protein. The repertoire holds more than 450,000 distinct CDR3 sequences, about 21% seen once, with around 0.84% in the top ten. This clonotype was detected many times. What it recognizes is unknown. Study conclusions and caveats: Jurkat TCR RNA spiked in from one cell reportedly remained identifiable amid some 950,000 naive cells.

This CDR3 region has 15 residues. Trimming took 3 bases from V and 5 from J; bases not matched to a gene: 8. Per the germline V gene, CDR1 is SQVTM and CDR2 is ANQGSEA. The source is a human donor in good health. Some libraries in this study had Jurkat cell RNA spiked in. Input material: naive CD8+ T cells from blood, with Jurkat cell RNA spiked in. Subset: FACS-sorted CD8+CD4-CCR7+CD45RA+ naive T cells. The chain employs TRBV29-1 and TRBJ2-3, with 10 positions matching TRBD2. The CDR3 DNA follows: TGCAGCGTTGAGGGGAGCGGGAGGGCAGGAGATACGCAGTATTTT. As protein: CSVEGSGRAGDTQYF.